This TCR beta chain was observed in a study of CD8 T cells in ankylosing spondylitis. Overall study results and limits: Ankylosing spondylitis blood appeared to carry a characteristic TCR beta motif of roughly 8 highly homologous variants.

Each CDR3 protein gets one entry after TCRdb re-called the 5' RACE reads with MiXCR. The sample holds tens of thousands of distinct CDR3 sequences; approximately 8.9% are singletons and the top ten take approximately 30%. This clonotype was detected ten times or more. Its antigen remains unknown. CDR3 size: 15 residues. Germline V gene lookup returns CDR1 MDHEN and CDR2 SYDVKM. V gave up 3 bases and J gave up 5 bases; unmatched junction bases: 9. Sequencing was carried out using blood, either unsorted or a sorted T cell fraction (not recorded which). The TCR was taken from a male donor with ankylosing spondylitis. The chain combines TRBV28 with TRBJ2-7, with 8 bases matching TRBD2. The chain's CDR3 is CASSLIGTSLHEQYF. CDR3 DNA sequence: TGTGCCAGCAGTTTGATCGGGACTAGTCTCCACGAGCAGTACTTC.